Sequencing of this TCR beta chain was carried out in a study of blood T cell repertoires in COVID-19. The wider study: Whether acute or convalescent, the COVID-19 samples came from the United States, Italy and Spain.

Sequencing used immunoSEQ multiplex PCR; TCRdb keeps in-frame clones, though not all of them. The data show a few hundred thousand clones, 70% to 90% seen once. Trimming removed 6 bases from V and 0 bases from J, with 11 bases in between. Germline V CDR1 and CDR2: MDHEN, SYDVKM. The CDR3 is 14 amino acids. The TCR was taken from a woman in her fifties or sixties who had recovered from COVID-19. Sequencing was done on a sample of PBMCs or T cells enriched from blood (not recorded which). The chain has TRBV28 and TRBJ1-1; the D is unclear. The CDR3 DNA reads TGTGCCAGCAGAAGGACTACGATGAACACTGAAGCTTTCTTT. This translates into CASRRTTMNTEAFF.